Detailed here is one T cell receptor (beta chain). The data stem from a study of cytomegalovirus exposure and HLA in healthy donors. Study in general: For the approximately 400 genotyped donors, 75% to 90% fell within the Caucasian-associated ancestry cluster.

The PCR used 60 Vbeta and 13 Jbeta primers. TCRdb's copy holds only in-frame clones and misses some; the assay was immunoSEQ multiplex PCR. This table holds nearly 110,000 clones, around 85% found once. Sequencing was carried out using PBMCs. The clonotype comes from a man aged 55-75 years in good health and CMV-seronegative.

As DNA, the CDR3 is TGTGCCAGCAGTTACTCCCTGACAGTGAACACTGAAGCTTTCTTT. Translating it yields CASSYSLTVNTEAFF. The gene calls are TRBV6-5 and TRBJ1-1; weak D call: TRBD1 (5 bases). V was clipped by 0 bases and J by 0 bases, with 8 bases between them. CDR3 length: 15 amino acids. CDR1 MNHEY and CDR2 SVGAGI come from the germline V gene.